This entry describes one T cell receptor beta chain. This record comes from a study of T cell responses to AZD1222 COVID-19 vaccine. Clones were read by immunoSEQ multiplex PCR, and TCRdb kept only the in-frame ones, dropping some. Of 120,000 or so clones in the sample, about 89% are singletons; the top ten hold 11%. Between the trimmed V and J ends, which lost 6 bases and 3 bases, there was a span of 15 bases. In germline, CDR1 is SEHNR, CDR2 FQNEAQ (reference sequence). The CDR3 is 15 residues long. This clonotype originated in an adult in good health. This chain uses TRBV7-9 with TRBJ2-1, with D possibly matching TRBD2 (6 bases). The material was peripheral blood, obtained on day 0 of MenACWY control vaccination. The CDR3 bases are TGTGCCAGCAGGGTGGGGGGTATGAGCTACAATGAGCAGTTCTTC. Encoded protein: CASRVGGMSYNEQFF.